The present T cell receptor beta chain was sequenced within a study of CD8+ T cells in alopecia areata. General study points: Normal-skin resident alphabeta T cells also appear among scalp sample sequences. Researchers report lesional scalp, most notably alopecia totalis/universalis, outstripped normal scalp in clonality. Patients displayed less clarity in TCR sharing than mice, a finding possibly related to HLA.

Following RNA extraction, reverse transcription yielded cDNA that acted as the sequencing template. Sequencing was performed with immunoSEQ multiplex PCR; in TCRdb, only in-frame clones are kept and a portion is missing. The table has some 120,000 clones, roughly 54% seen once. CDR1 and CDR2 (germline): GTSNPN, SVGIG (reference sequence). The CDR3 spans 13 residues. V lost 4 bases to trimming and J lost 7 bases; unmatched junction nucleotides: 4. Worth noting for this clone: Its antigen remains unknown.

The chain employs TRBV30 and TRBJ1-6; 7 nucleotides line up with TRBD1. The sequence came from a human donor with alopecia areata. This specimen consisted of CD4+ T cells sorted from blood, obtained at week 0. Here the CDR3 DNA reads TGTGCCTGGACTCGACAGGGAAATTCACCCCTCCACTTT. Its translation is CAWTRQGNSPLHF.